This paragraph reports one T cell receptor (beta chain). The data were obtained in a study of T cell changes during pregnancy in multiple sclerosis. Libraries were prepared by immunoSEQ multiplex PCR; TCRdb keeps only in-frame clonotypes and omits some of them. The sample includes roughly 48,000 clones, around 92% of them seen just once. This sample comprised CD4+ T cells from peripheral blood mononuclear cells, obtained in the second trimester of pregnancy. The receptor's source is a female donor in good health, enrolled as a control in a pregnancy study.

The CDR3 DNA is TGTGCCAGCACCACCCTAGGGGTGGTTGAGGAGCTGTTTTTT. It encodes CASTTLGVVEELFF. The genes are TRBV6-1 and TRBJ2-2; TRBD1 might be the D (5 bases). CDR1 MNHNS and CDR2 SASEGT come from the germline V gene. Trimming pared 7 bases from V and 10 bases from J, leaving 19 bases between. The CDR3 contains 14 residues.